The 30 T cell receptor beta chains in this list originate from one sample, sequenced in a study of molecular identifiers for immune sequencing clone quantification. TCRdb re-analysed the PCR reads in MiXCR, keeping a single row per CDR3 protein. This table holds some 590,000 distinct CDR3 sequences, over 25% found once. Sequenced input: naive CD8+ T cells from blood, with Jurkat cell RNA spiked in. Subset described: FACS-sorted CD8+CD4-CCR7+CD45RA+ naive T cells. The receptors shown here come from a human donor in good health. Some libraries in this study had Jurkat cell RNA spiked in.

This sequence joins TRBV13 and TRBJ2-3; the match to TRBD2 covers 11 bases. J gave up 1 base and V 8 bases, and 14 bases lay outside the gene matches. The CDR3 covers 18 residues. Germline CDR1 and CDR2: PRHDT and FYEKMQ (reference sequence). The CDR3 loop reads CASGAKPGLAGRTDTQYF. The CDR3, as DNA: TGTGCCAGCGGCGCAAAACCCGGACTAGCGGGCCGCACAGATACGCAGTATTTT.

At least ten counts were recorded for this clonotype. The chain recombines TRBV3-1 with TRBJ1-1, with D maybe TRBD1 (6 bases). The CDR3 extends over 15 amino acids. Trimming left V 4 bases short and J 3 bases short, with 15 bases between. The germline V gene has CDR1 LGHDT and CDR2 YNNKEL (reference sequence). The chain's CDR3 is CASSRDWGADTEAFF. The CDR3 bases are TGTGCCAGCAGCCGAGATTGGGGGGCGGACACTGAAGCTTTCTTT.

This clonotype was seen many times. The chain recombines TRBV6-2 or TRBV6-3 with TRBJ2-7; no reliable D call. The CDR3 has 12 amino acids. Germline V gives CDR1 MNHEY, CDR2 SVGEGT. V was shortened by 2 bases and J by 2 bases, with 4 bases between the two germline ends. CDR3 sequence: CASSYVAYEQYF. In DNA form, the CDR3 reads TGTGCCAGCAGTTACGTGGCCTACGAGCAGTACTTC.

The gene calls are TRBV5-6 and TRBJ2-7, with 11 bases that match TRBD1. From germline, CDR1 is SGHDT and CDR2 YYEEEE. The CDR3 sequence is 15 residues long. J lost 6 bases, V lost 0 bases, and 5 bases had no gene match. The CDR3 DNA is TGTGCCAGCAGCTTGGGGACAGGGGGCTACCTCGAGCAGTACTTC. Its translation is CASSLGTGGYLEQYF.

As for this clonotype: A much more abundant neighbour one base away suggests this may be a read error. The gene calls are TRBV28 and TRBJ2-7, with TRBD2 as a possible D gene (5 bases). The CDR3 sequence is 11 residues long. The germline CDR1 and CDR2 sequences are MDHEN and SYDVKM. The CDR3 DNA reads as TGTGCCAGCAGTTCGGGGTGGGAGCAGAACTTC. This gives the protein CASSSGWEQNF.

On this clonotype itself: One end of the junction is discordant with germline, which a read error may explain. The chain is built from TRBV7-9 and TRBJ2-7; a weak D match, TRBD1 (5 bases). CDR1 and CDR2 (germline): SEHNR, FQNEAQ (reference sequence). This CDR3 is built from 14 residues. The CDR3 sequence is CASSHPRALYEQYF. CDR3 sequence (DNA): TGCGCCAGCAGCCACCCCAGGGCCCTCTACGAGCAGTACTTC. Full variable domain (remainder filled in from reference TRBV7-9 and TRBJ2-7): DTGVSQNPRHKITKRGQNVTFRCDPISEHNRLYWYRQTLGQGPEFLTYFQNEAQLEKSRLLSDRFSAERPKGSFSTLEIQRTEQGDSAMYLCASSHPRALYEQYFGPGTRLTVT.

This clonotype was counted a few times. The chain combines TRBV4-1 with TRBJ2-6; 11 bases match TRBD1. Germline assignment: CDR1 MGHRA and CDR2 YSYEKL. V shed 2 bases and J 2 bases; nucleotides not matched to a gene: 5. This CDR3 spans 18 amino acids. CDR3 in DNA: TGCGCCAGCAGCCAATACGGACAGGGGGCCCCTGGGGCCAACGTCCTGACTTTC. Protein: CASSQYGQGAPGANVLTF.

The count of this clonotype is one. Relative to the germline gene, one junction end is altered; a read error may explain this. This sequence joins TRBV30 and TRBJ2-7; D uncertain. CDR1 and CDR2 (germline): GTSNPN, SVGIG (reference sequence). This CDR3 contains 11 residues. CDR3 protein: CDWSPGYEQYF. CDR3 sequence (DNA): TGTGACTGGAGTCCAGGCTACGAGCAGTACTTC.

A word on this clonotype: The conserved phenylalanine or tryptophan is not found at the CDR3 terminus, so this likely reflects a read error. CDR3 bases: TGTGCCAGCAGTACTCGGGACAGGGGAAGGGGGTACACCGGGGAGCTGTTTTCT. This sequence encodes CASSTRDRGRGYTGELFS. The J gene is TRBJ2-2, the V gene TRBV27; 10 bases are shared with TRBD1. This CDR3 is built from 18 residues. Germline V CDR1 and CDR2: MNHEY, SMNVEV (reference sequence). The J segment lost 3 bases and the V segment lost 5 bases, leaving 12 bases of the junction unmatched.

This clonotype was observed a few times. The CDR3 spells CASSQGSGRRIYNEQFF. CDR3 in DNA: TGCGCCAGCAGCCAAGGTTCCGGGCGCAGAATCTACAATGAGCAGTTCTTC. V usage is TRBV4-3 and J usage is TRBJ2-1, with D unclear. V shed 1 base and J shed 3 bases, with 16 bases lying between them. Per germline, CDR1 LGHNA and CDR2 YSLEER. The CDR3 is 17 amino acids.

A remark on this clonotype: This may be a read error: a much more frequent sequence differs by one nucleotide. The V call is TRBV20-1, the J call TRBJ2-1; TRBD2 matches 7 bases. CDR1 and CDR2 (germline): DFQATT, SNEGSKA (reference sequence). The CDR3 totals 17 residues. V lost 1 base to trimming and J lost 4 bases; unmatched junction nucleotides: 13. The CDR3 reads CSARGLVAGARYNEQFF. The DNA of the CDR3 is TGCAGTGCTAGAGGATTAGTGGCGGGAGCGAGATACAATGAGCAGTTCTTC.

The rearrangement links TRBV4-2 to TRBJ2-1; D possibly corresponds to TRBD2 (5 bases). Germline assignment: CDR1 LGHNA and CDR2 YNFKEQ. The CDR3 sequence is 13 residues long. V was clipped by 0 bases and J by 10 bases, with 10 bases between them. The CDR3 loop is CASSQENGVEQFF. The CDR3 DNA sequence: TGTGCCAGCAGCCAAGAAAACGGGGTAGAGCAGTTCTTC.

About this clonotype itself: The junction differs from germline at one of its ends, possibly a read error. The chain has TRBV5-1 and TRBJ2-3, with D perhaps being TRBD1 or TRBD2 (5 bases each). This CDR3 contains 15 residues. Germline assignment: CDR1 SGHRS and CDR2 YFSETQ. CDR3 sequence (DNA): TGCGCCAGCGGCTTCGGCGCCAGCCGTGGGGGTACGCGGTATTTT. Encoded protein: CASGFGASRGGTRYF.

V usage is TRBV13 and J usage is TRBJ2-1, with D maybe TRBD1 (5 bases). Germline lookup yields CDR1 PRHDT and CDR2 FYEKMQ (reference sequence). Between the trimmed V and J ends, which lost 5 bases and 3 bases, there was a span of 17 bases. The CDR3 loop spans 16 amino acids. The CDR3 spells CASSPPGIGDYNEQFF. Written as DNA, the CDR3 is TGTGCCAGCAGCCCCCCTGGGATAGGGGACTACAATGAGCAGTTCTTC.

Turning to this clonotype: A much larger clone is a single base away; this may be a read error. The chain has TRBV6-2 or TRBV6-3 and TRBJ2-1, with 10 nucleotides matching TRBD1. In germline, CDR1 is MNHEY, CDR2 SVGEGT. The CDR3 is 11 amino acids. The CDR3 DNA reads TGTGTCAGCAAGGTGGGGACAGGGGAGTTCTTC. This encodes CVSKVGTGEFF.

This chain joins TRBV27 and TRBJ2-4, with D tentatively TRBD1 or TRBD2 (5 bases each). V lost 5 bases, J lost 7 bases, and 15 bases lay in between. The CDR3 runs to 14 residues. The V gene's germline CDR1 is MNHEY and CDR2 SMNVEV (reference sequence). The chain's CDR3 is CASSLRVRENIQYF. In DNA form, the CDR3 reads TGTGCCAGCAGTCTCCGGGTCAGGGAGAACATTCAGTACTTC.

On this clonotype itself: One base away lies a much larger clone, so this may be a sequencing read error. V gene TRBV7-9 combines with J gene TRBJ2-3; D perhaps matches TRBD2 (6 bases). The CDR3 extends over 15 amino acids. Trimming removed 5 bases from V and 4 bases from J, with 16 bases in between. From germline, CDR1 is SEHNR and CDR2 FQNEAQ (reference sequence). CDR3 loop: CASSTFLGSADTQYF. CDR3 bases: TGTGCCAGCAGCACGTTTCTCGGGAGCGCAGATACGCAGTATTTT.

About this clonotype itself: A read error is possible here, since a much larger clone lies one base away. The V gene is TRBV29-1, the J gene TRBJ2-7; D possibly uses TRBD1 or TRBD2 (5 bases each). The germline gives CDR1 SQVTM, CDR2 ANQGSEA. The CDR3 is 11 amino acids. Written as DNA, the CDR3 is TGCGGCGGAAGGGCCGAGGGGGAGCAGTACTTC. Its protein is CGGRAEGEQYF.

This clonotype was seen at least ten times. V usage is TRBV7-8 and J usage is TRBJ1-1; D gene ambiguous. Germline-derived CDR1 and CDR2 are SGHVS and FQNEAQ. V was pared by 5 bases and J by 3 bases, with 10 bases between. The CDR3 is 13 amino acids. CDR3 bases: TGTGCCAGCAGCCGCAACATGCACACTGAAGCTTTCTTT. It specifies CASSRNMHTEAFF.

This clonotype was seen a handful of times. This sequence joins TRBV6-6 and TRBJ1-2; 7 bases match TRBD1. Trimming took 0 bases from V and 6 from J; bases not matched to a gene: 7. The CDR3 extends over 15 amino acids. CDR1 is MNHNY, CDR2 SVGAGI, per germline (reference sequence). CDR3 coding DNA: TGTGCCAGCAGTTACTCCCTACGGGACAGCCATGGCTACACCTTC. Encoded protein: CASSYSLRDSHGYTF.

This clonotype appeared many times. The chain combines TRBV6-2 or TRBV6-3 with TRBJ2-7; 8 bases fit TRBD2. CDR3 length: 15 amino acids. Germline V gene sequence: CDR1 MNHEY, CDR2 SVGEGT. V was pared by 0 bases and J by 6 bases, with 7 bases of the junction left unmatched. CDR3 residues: CASSYSGSSGPEQYF. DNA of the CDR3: TGTGCCAGCAGTTACTCGGGATCTAGCGGGCCCGAGCAGTACTTC.

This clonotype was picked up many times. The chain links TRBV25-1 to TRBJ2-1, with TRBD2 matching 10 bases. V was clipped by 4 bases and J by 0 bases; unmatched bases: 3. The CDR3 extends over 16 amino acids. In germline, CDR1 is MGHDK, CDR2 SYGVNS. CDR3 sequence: CASSGVAGGSYNEQFF. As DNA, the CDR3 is TGTGCCAGCAGTGGGGTAGCGGGGGGCTCCTACAATGAGCAGTTCTTC.

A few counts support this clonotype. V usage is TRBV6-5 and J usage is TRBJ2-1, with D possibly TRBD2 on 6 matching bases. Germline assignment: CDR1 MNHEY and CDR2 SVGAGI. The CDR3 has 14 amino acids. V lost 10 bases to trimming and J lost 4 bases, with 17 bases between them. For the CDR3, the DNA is TGTGCCACCAAACTAGCCGCTACTTACAATGAGCAGTTCTTC. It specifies CATKLAATYNEQFF.

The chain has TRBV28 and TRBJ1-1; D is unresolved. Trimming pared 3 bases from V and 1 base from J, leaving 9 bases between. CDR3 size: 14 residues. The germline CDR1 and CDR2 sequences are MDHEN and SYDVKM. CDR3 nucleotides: TGTGCCAGCAGTTTTCATTTAGGGAACACTGAAGCTTTCTTT. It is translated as CASSFHLGNTEAFF.

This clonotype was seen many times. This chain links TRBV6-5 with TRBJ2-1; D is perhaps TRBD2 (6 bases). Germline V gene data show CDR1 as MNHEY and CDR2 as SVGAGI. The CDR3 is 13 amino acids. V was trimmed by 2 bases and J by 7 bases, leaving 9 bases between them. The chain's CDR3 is CASSYGRGNEQFF. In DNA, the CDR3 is TGTGCCAGCAGTTACGGGCGGGGAAATGAGCAGTTCTTC.

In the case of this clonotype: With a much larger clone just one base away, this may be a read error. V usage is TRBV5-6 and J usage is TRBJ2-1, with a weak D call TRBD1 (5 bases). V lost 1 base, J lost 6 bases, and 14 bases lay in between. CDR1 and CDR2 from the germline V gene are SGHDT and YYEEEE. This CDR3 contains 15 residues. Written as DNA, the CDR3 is TGTGCCAGCAGCTTGTTCAGGGCGACCTGCAATGAGCAGTTCTTC. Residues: CASSLFRATCNEQFF. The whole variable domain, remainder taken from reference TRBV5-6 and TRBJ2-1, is DAGVTQSPTHLIKTRGQQVTLRCSPKSGHDTVSWYQQALGQGPQFIFQYYEEEERQRGNFPDRFSGHQFPNYSSELNVNALLLGDSALYLCASSLFRATCNEQFFGPGTRLTVL.

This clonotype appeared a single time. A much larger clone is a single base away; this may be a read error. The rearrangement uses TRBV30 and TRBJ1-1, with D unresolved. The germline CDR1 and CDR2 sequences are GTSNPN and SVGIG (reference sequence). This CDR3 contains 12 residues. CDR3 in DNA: TGTGCCTGTTGGGATTCGGGCACTGAAGCTTACTTT. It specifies CACWDSGTEAYF.

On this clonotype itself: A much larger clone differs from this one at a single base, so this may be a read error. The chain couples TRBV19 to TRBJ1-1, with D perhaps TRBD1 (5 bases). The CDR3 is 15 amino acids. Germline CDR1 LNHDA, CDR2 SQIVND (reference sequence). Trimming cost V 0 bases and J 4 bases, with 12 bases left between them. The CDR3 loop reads CASSIDLGGATEAFF. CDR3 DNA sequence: TGTGCCAGTAGTATAGATCTAGGCGGGGCCACTGAAGCTTTCTTT.

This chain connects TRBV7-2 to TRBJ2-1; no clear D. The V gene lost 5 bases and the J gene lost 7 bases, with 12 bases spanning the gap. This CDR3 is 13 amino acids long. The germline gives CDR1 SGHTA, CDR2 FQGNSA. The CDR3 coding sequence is TGTGCCAGCAGCCCGTCTGGAGTAAATGAGCAGTTCTTC. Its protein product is CASSPSGVNEQFF.

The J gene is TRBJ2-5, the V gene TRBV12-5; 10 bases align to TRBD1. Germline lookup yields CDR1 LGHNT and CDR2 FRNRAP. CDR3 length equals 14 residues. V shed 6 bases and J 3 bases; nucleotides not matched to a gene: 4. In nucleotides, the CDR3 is TGTGCTAGTGGCCGCGGGACAGGGGAAGAGACCCAGTACTTC. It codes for CASGRGTGEETQYF.